These 6 T cell receptor beta chains originate from one sample sequenced in a study of graft-versus-host responses after intestinal transplantation. Some clones are missing from TCRdb's copy, which holds only in-frame ones; the method was immunoSEQ multiplex PCR. The table lists more than 13,000 clones, about two thirds of them singletons. Graft tissue was processed to release intraepithelial and lamina propria lymphocytes. The sample was ileum tissue, taken about 680 days after intestinal transplantation. All receptors derive from a human patient who received an intestinal transplant, so some T cells may come from the graft donor.

CDR3 DNA sequence: TGTGCCAGCAGACTAGGGGGAGCTGAAGCTTTCTTT. Translated, it gives CASRLGGAEAFF. The V call is TRBV11-3, the J call TRBJ1-1, with D possibly TRBD1 on 6 matching bases. Germline CDR1 reads SGHNT; CDR2 reads YENEEA. Trimming cost V 6 bases and J 6 bases, with 11 bases left between them. The CDR3 contains 12 residues.

The V gene is TRBV19, the J gene TRBJ1-3; D is uncertain. CDR3 length: 15 amino acids. Germline V gene data show CDR1 as LNHDA and CDR2 as SQIVND (reference sequence). Trimming cost V 2 bases and J 0 bases, with 8 bases left between them. The DNA for the CDR3 is TGTGCCAGTAGTATATGGGAGAGCTCTGGAAACACCATATATTTT. As protein: CASSIWESSGNTIYF.

The chain couples TRBV7-9 to TRBJ2-7; perhaps TRBD1 as D (5 bases). V gave up 1 base and J gave up 8 bases, with 12 bases separating them. Germline CDR1 reads SEHNR; CDR2 reads FQNEAQ (reference sequence). The CDR3 has 13 amino acids. CDR3 DNA sequence: TGTGCCAGCAGCTTAGGTACAGGTCTCAAGCAGTACTTC. This sequence encodes CASSLGTGLKQYF.

The V call is TRBV6-5, the J call TRBJ2-3, with 7 bases matching TRBD1. Germline CDR1 reads MNHEY; CDR2 reads SVGAGI. The CDR3 has 14 amino acids. Trimming at V came to 2 bases and at J to 3 bases, leaving 2 bases not matched to a gene. CDR3 protein: CASSYRGPTDTQYF. The CDR3 region has the DNA TGTGCCAGCAGTTACAGGGGGCCAACAGATACGCAGTATTTT.

This sequence joins TRBV10-3 and TRBJ2-7, with TRBD2 matching over 12 bases. Looked up from germline, CDR1 is ENHRY and CDR2 is SYGVKD. The CDR3 length is 15 residues. The junction had 8 bases not matched to a gene; V was cut back by 7 bases and J by 4 bases. CDR3: CAINSGTSGRYEQYF. The CDR3, as DNA: TGTGCCATCAATTCCGGGACTAGCGGGCGGTACGAGCAGTACTTC.

This clone was observed a few times. The V gene is TRBV10-2, the J gene TRBJ1-1, with 9 bases identical to TRBD1. The V gene's germline CDR1 is WSHSY and CDR2 SAAADI. The CDR3 is 20 residues long. J was trimmed by 1 base and V by 8 bases; bases with no gene match: 23. The CDR3 region has the DNA TGCGCCAGCCAGCGTCCCGGGACAGGGAATAGGAACGGGAGGAACACTGAAGCTTTCTTT. It translates to CASQRPGTGNRNGRNTEAFF.